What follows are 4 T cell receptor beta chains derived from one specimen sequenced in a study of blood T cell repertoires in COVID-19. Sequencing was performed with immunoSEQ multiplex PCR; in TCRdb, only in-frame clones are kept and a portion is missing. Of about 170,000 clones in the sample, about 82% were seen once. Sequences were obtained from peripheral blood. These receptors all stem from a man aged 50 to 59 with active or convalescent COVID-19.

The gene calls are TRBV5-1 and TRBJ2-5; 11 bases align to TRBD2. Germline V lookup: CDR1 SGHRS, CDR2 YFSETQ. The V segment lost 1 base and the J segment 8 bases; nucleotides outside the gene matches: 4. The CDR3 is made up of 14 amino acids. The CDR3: CASSLTSGGRTQYF. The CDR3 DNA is TGCGCCAGCAGCTTGACTAGCGGGGGCCGCACCCAGTACTTC. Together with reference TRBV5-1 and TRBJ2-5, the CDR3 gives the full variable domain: KAGVTQTPRYLIKTRGQQVTLSCSPISGHRSVSWYQQTPGQGLQFLFEYFSETQRNKGNFPGRFSGRQFSNSRSEMNVSTLELGDSALYLCASSLTSGGRTQYFGPGTRLLVL.

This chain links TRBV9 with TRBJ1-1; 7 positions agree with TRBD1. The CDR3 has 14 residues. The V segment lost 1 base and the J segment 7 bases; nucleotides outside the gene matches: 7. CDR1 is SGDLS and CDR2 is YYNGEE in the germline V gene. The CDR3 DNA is TGTGCCAGCAGCGTACACAGGGGAGGAGGTGAAGCTTTCTTT. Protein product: CASSVHRGGGEAFF.

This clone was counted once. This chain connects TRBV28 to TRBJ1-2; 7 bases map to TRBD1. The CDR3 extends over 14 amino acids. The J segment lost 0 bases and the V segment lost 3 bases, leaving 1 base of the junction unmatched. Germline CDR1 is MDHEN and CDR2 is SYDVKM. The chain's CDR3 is CASSFGTANYGYTF. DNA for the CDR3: TGTGCCAGCAGTTTTGGGACAGCTAACTATGGCTACACCTTC.

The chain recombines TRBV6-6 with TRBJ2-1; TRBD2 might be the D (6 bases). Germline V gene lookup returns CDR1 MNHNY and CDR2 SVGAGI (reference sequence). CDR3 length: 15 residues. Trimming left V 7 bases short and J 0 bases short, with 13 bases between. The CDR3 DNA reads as TGTGCCAGCAATGAGGACGGGAGCTCCTACAATGAGCAGTTCTTC. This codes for CASNEDGSSYNEQFF.